The rows below give T cell receptor beta chains drawn from one sample of a study of blood T cell repertoires in COVID-19. TCRdb keeps only in-frame clones here, not all; method: immunoSEQ multiplex PCR. Found here are approximately 170,000 clones, 80% to 90% of them singletons; the top ten hold approximately 8%. The sequenced sample was PBMCs or T cells enriched from blood (not recorded which). The receptors were sampled from a woman in her 50s who had recovered from COVID-19. The CDR3 runs from the conserved cysteine through the conserved F or W. D genes are given only for firm matches. Clone size is given for some rows only: seen once, a few or many times, or a class if the clone is expanded.

d_gene,v_gene,j_gene,abundance,CDR3nt,CDR3aa
TRBD1,TRBV29-1,TRBJ1-1,.,TGCAGCGTTGCCCGGGACAGGGGGCTGAATACTGAAGCTTTCTTT,CSVARDRGLNTEAFF
TRBD1,TRBV14,TRBJ2-7,.,TGTGCCAGCAGCCAAAGGACAGGGGGCAGAAACGAGCAGTACTTC,CASSQRTGGRNEQYF
.,TRBV3-1/TRBV3-2,TRBJ1-5,.,TGTGCCAGCAGCCAAGAAGGAGAACAGCCCCAGCATTTT,CASSQEGEQPQHF
.,TRBV12-5,TRBJ1-3,once,TGTGCTAGTGGTTTGGGGCTTGGTGACTCTGGAAACACCATATATTTT,CASGLGLGDSGNTIYF
.,TRBV18,TRBJ1-3,.,TGTGCCAGCTCACCACAGGGACACGGAAACACCATATATTTT,CASSPQGHGNTIYF
TRBD2,TRBV2,TRBJ2-2,once,TGTGCCTGCCTACTAGCGGCGAACACCGGGGAGCTGTTTTTT,CACLLAANTGELFF
.,TRBV9,TRBJ2-7,.,TGTGCCAGCAGCGTGGACAGCTCCTACGAGCAGTACTTC,CASSVDSSYEQYF
.,TRBV19,TRBJ2-3,.,TGTGCCAGTAGTTCGCTTAGAGTTGTAGATACGCAGTATTTT,CASSSLRVVDTQYF
.,TRBV11-3,TRBJ2-3,.,TGTGCCAGCAGTCATCCGGGGGTTGTGACAGATACGCAGTATTTT,CASSHPGVVTDTQYF
.,TRBV3-1/TRBV3-2,TRBJ2-7,few,TGTGCCAGCAGCCAAGGGACAGGGAGGGTGTCGCAGTACTTC,CASSQGTGRVSQYF
TRBD2,TRBV5-1,TRBJ2-1,.,TGCGCCAGCAGCTATTTTAGCGGGAGGGCCAATGAGCAGTTCTTC,CASSYFSGRANEQFF
.,TRBV27,TRBJ1-1,.,TGTGCCAGCAGTTACAGGCGGAACACTGAAGCTTTCTTT,CASSYRRNTEAFF
.,TRBV19,TRBJ1-2,.,TGTGCCAGTAGTACGTCGACAACGAACTATGGCTACACCTTC,CASSTSTTNYGYTF
.,TRBV11-3,TRBJ2-7,.,TGTGCCAGCAGCTTAGACCAGGGCTCCTACGAGCAGTACTTC,CASSLDQGSYEQYF
.,TRBV19,TRBJ1-3,once,TGTGTCTCAATCAGAACAGCCTCTGGAAACACCATATATTTT,CVSIRTASGNTIYF
TRBD1,TRBV6-5,TRBJ2-2,.,TGTGCCAGCAGTAACAGACAGGGCTACACCGGGGAGCTGTTTTTT,CASSNRQGYTGELFF
.,TRBV6-2/TRBV6-3,TRBJ1-1,.,TGTGCCAGCAGTTACTCGGACAGTTCTGAAGCTTTCTTT,CASSYSDSSEAFF
TRBD1,TRBV2,TRBJ1-4,.,TGTGCCAGCGTAGGACAGGGGGCGACGGAAAAACTGTTTTTT,CASVGQGATEKLFF
TRBD1,TRBV7-2,TRBJ2-3,.,TGTGCCAGCAGCCAAGGAGGGACAGGGTCATATACGCAGTATTTT,CASSQGGTGSYTQYF
.,TRBV7-9,TRBJ2-1,once,TGTGCCAGCAGCTTCCAAGGGATAGGGGGAGAGCAGTTCTTC,CASSFQGIGGEQFF
TRBD1,TRBV11-2,TRBJ2-5,.,TGTGCCAGCAGCTTAAAAGTCTCCGGGACAGGGCCCCAAGAGACCCAGTACTTC,CASSLKVSGTGPQETQYF
.,TRBV2,TRBJ1-1,.,TGTGCCAGGTCTCCGGGTCCTGTCTACACTGAAGCTTTCTTT,CARSPGPVYTEAFF
.,TRBV29-1,TRBJ1-5,.,TGCAGCGTTGACGAGGGAATCGGCCAGCCCCAGCATTTT,CSVDEGIGQPQHF
.,TRBV28,TRBJ1-1,.,TGTGCCAGCAGTTTAGAGGGTCAGAACACTGAAGCTTTCTTT,CASSLEGQNTEAFF
TRBD2,TRBV10-3,TRBJ2-3,.,TGTGCCATCAGGAAGGGACTAGCGGGAGGTACAGATACGCAGTATTTT,CAIRKGLAGGTDTQYF
TRBD1,TRBV15,TRBJ2-1,.,TGTGCCACCAGGGGCCTCTGGACAGGGCGGCACAATGAGCAGTTCTTC,CATRGLWTGRHNEQFF
.,TRBV2,TRBJ1-2,.,TGTGCCAGCTCGGAGGGGCGCTGGGGCTACACCTTC,CASSEGRWGYTF
.,TRBV3-1/TRBV3-2,TRBJ2-2,.,TGTGCCAGCAGGGTACGGACCGGGGAGCTGTTTTTT,CASRVRTGELFF
.,TRBV28,TRBJ2-2,.,TGTGCCAGCAGTCCCGGGAACACCGGGGAGCTGTTTTTT,CASSPGNTGELFF
.,TRBV2,TRBJ1-1,.,TGTGCCAGCAGTGAGACAGTTTTTGAAGCTTTCTTT,CASSETVFEAFF
TRBD1,TRBV2,TRBJ1-5,few,TGTGCCAGCACAAGAGACAGGGATCAGCCCCAGCATTTT,CASTRDRDQPQHF
.,TRBV29-1,TRBJ2-3,once,TGCAGCGCCCCCCGACTAGGAACAGATACGCAGTATTTT,CSAPRLGTDTQYF
TRBD1,TRBV19,TRBJ2-5,.,TGTGCCAGTAGTACTATGGACAGGGGGACGGAGACCCAGTACTTC,CASSTMDRGTETQYF
TRBD1,TRBV25-1,TRBJ2-2,.,TGTGCCAGCCGAGGGGGCTCGTACACCGGGGAGCTGTTTTTT,CASRGGSYTGELFF
.,TRBV18,TRBJ2-4,.,TGTGCCAGCACGCAAAGAGGGCCCGGGGCCAAAAACATTCAGTACTTC,CASTQRGPGAKNIQYF
.,TRBV2,TRBJ1-5,.,TGTGCCAGCACCACAGGGTTTTCAGGCAATCAGCCCCAGCATTTT,CASTTGFSGNQPQHF
.,TRBV6-2/TRBV6-3,TRBJ1-2,.,TGTGCCAGCAGTTACAAGGGGCTGTATGGCTACACCTTC,CASSYKGLYGYTF
.,TRBV29-1,TRBJ2-1,.,TGCAGCGTTGGCGGGATAGTCAATGAGCAGTTCTTC,CSVGGIVNEQFF
.,TRBV18,TRBJ1-1,.,TGTGCCAGCTCACCCACAGGGAAGAACACTGAAGCTTTCTTT,CASSPTGKNTEAFF
TRBD1,TRBV5-4,TRBJ1-1,.,TGTGCCAGCAGATCCGACAGGGGGGACACTGAAGCTTTCTTT,CASRSDRGDTEAFF
.,TRBV7-8,TRBJ2-1,.,TGTGCCAGCAGCTTAGACCCCGGGACTGGCTACAATGAGCAGTTCTTC,CASSLDPGTGYNEQFF
TRBD2,TRBV4-3,TRBJ2-1,.,TGCGCCAGCAGCCAAGATCTCAATAGCGGGGGGGGATTCTATGAGCAGTTCTTC,CASSQDLNSGGGFYEQFF
.,TRBV19,TRBJ1-2,few,TGTGCCAGTAGTATGAACAGGGCCTATGGCTACACCTTC,CASSMNRAYGYTF
TRBD2,TRBV18,TRBJ2-1,.,TGTGCCAGCTCACCTTTCTCGACTAGCGGGAGAAATCACAATGAGCAGTTCTTC,CASSPFSTSGRNHNEQFF
TRBD2,TRBV28,TRBJ2-1,once,TGTGCCAGCAGTAGCCACTCTAGCGGTTCCTACAATGAGCAGTTCTTC,CASSSHSSGSYNEQFF
.,TRBV11-2,TRBJ2-2,.,TGTGCCAGCAGCTTACTATTAAACGCGAACACCGGGGAGCTGTTTTTT,CASSLLLNANTGELFF
.,TRBV10-1,TRBJ2-7,.,TGCGCCAGCAGTGAGTCGGGCACAATCTACGAGCAGTACTTC,CASSESGTIYEQYF
TRBD2,TRBV9,TRBJ2-1,.,TGTGCCAGCAGCGTAGCTTCCAGCGGGGGGTACAATGAGCAGTTCTTC,CASSVASSGGYNEQFF
.,TRBV2,TRBJ1-1,.,TGTGCCAGCAGTTTACGGGGAATGAACACTGAAGCTTTCTTT,CASSLRGMNTEAFF
TRBD1,TRBV6-5,TRBJ1-6,.,TGTGCCAGCAGAACCGGACAGGGGCATGGTTCACCCCTCCACTTT,CASRTGQGHGSPLHF
TRBD1,TRBV29-1,TRBJ2-3,.,TGCAGCGTCGCTTGGACAGGTCGAATCACAGATACGCAGTATTTT,CSVAWTGRITDTQYF
.,TRBV7-9,TRBJ2-7,.,TGTGCCAGCAGCTTATCGGTCTACGAGCAGTACTTC,CASSLSVYEQYF
.,TRBV11-2,TRBJ1-6,many,TGTGCCAGCAGCGCCGATAGGACTGGTTTACCCCTCCACTTT,CASSADRTGLPLHF
.,TRBV28,TRBJ2-3,few,TGTGCCAGCAGCCCGATGCGGAAAAGCACAGATACGCAGTATTTT,CASSPMRKSTDTQYF
TRBD1,TRBV19,TRBJ1-3,.,TGTGCCAGTAGTTACAGGGGTAAAGGAAACACCATATATTTT,CASSYRGKGNTIYF
.,TRBV5-6,TRBJ2-7,few,TGTGCCAGCAGCTTCTTGACAGCCTCCTACGAGCAGTACTTC,CASSFLTASYEQYF
TRBD1,TRBV11-3,TRBJ1-2,few,TGTGCCAGCAGCTTGGGGGACAGGGCGCGATACCCCGGCAACGGCTACACCTTC,CASSLGDRARYPGNGYTF
TRBD1,TRBV11-2,TRBJ2-5,few,TGTGCCAGCAGCCAATCGGGACAGGGGGGAGGAGAGACCCAGTACTTC,CASSQSGQGGGETQYF
.,TRBV11-2,TRBJ2-7,.,TGTGCCAGCCGTCCTTACGGGGGACGATCCTACGAGCAGTACTTC,CASRPYGGRSYEQYF